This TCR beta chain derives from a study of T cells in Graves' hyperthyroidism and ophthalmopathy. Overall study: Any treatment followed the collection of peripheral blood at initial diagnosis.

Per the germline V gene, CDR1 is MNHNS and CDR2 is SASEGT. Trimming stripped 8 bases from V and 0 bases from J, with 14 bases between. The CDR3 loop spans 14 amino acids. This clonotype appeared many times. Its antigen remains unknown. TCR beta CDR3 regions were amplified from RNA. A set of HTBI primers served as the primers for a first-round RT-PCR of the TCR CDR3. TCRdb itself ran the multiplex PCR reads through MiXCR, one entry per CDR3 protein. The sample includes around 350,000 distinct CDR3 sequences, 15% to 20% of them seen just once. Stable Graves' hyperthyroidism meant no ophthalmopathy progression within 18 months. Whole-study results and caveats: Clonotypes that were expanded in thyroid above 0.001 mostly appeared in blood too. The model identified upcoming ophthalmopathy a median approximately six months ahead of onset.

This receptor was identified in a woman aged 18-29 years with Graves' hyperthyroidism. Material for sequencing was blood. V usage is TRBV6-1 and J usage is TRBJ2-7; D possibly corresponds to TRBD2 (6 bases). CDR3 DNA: TGTGCCAGCCGTCAGGCGGGGTCCTCCTACGAGCAGTACTTC. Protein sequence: CASRQAGSSYEQYF.